This T cell receptor beta chain came from a study of blood T cell repertoires in COVID-19. Study in general: The United States, Italy and Spain provided the acute and convalescent COVID-19 samples.

Original handling: Estimates of nucleated cell counts were drawn from the amplification of reference gene primers. Libraries were prepared by immunoSEQ multiplex PCR; TCRdb keeps only in-frame clonotypes and omits some of them. V and J calls and clone size are as listed in that table; D and trimming were resolved from the DNA. The data show over 200,000 clones, about nine tenths seen once. Resolution of symptoms, clearance, or two negative PCRs was present in recovered Cohort 3 donors. The TCR originated in a man between 18 and 29 years old who had recovered from COVID-19. The sequencing sample was made of PBMCs or T cells enriched from blood (not recorded which).

The CDR3 nucleotides are TGTGCCAGTGAGTTGAACACCGGGGAGCTGTTTTTT. It specifies CASELNTGELFF. The chain is built from TRBV28 and TRBJ2-2; D unresolved. Trimming removed 9 bases at V and 1 base at J, with 6 bases between. The CDR3 covers 12 residues. Germline V gene lookup returns CDR1 MDHEN and CDR2 SYDVKM.